This T cell receptor (beta chain) is drawn from a study of cytomegalovirus exposure and HLA in healthy donors. Notes on the study in general: With high specificity and sensitivity, the classifier reportedly diagnosed cytomegalovirus status.

V gave up 2 bases and J gave up 0 bases, with 13 bases separating them. The germline CDR1 and CDR2 sequences are SGHTS and YDEGEE. The CDR3 spans 16 residues. The count of this clone is one. The target antigen is unknown. The validation cohort, a group of roughly 120 subjects, included the donors and was separate from the approximately 660-subject first cohort. The table came from immunoSEQ multiplex PCR; TCRdb's copy has only in-frame clones and leaves some out. Of approximately 170,000 clones in the sample, about 89% were seen once. The rearrangement uses TRBV5-8 and TRBJ2-3, with D possibly TRBD1 on 5 matching bases. The receptor was derived from a young woman in good health and CMV-seropositive. The sample consisted of PBMCs. Here the CDR3 DNA reads TGTGCCAGCAGCTTACAACAGGCCCCTAGCACAGATACGCAGTATTTT. This sequence encodes CASSLQQAPSTDTQYF.